This TCR beta chain comes out of a study of T-cell memory formation after mild COVID-19. At the level of the study: TCR clusters mostly belonged to single donors.

Findings and caveats of the study: Clones that contracted clustered mainly in CM and EM if CD4+ and in EMRA if CD8+.

Researchers used 5'RACE with constant-segment primers to make TCR alpha and TCR beta cDNA libraries that carry sample barcodes and UMIs. TCRdb reprocessed the 5' RACE reads with MiXCR, giving one entry per CDR3 protein. This table has 400,000 to 450,000 distinct CDR3 sequences, approximately 18% appearing once. The V gene's germline CDR1 is SEHNR and CDR2 FQNEAQ (reference sequence). The V gene lost 5 bases and the J gene lost 7 bases, with 17 bases spanning the gap. This CDR3 region has 14 residues. As for this clonotype: What it recognizes is unknown.

The sequencing sample was made of PBMCs or a T cell subset sorted from them (not recorded which). This receptor was taken from a man aged 18 to 30 who had mild COVID-19 (a few samples of this study predate the infection). Cell type and time point are not known. The J gene is TRBJ1-1, the V gene TRBV7-9; unclear D gene. The CDR3 coding sequence is TGTGCCAGCAGCCCAGGAGGAATATGGGGTGAAGCTTTCTTT. Translated: CASSPGGIWGEAFF.